Given below is one TCR beta chain in context. Trimming cost V 5 bases and J 6 bases, with 13 bases left between them. Germline V lookup: CDR1 MNHEY, CDR2 SMNVEV (reference sequence). There are 13 residues in the CDR3. This entry comes from a study of blood T cell repertoires in COVID-19. Across the study: Whether acute or convalescent, the COVID-19 samples came from the United States, Italy and Spain. Sample material is recorded as cDNA or gDNA derived from T cells, B-cell-depleted T cells, or PBMCs.

Sequencing was performed with immunoSEQ multiplex PCR; in TCRdb, only in-frame clones are kept and a portion is missing. The profile shows some 200,000 clones, approximately 82% of them singletons. This receptor was identified in a human donor in a cohort sampled during active COVID-19. The sequencing sample was made of peripheral blood. The chain joins TRBV27 to TRBJ2-5; a possible D gene is TRBD2 (5 bases). CDR3 nucleotide sequence: TGTGCCAGCAGTCTAGTGAGGGCCCAGACCCAGTACTTC. It specifies CASSLVRAQTQYF.